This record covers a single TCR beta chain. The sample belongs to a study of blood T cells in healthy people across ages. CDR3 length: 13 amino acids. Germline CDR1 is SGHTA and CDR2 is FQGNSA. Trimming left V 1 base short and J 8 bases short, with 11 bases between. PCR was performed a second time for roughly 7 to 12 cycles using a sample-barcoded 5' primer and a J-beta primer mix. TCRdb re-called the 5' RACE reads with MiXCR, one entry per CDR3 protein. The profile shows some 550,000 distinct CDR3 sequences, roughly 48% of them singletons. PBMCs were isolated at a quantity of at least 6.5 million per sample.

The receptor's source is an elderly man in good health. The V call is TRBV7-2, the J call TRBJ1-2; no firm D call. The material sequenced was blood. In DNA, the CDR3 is TGTGCCAGCAGCTTAGATCGGACTGGGGGCTACACCTTC. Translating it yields CASSLDRTGGYTF.